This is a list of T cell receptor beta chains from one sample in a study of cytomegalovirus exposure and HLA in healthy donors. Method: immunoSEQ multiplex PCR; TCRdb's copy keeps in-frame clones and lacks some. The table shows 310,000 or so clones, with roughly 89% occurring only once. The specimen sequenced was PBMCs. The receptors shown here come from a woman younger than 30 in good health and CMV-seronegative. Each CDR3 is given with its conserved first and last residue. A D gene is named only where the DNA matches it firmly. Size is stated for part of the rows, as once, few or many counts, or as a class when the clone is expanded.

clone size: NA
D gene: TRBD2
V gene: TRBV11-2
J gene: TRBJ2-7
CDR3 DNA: TGTGCCAGCAGCTCAGGACTAGCGGGGATCGAGCAGTACTTC
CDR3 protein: CASSSGLAGIEQYF

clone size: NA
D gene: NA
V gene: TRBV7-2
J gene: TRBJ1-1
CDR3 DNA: TGTGCCAGCAGCTTTTACGGGATACGGACGTCTGAAGCTTTCTTT
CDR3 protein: CASSFYGIRTSEAFF

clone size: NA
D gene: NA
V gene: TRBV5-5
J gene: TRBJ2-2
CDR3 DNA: TGTGCCAGCAGCTTGGTAGGGGGCACCGGGGAGCTGTTTTTT
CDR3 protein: CASSLVGGTGELFF

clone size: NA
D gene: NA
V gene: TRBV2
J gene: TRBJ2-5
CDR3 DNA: TGTGCCAGCAGTTACGCTGAGGGAAGCGCTGGGGAGACCCAGTACTTC
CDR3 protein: CASSYAEGSAGETQYF

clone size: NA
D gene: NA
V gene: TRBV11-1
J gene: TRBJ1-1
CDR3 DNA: TGTGCCAGCAGGGGGAGGGTCACTGAAGCTTTCTTT
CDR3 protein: CASRGRVTEAFF

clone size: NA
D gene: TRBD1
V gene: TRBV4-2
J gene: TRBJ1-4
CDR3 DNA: TGTGCCAGCAGCCAGGACAGGGGGCGTGAAAAACTGTTTTTT
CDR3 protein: CASSQDRGREKLFF

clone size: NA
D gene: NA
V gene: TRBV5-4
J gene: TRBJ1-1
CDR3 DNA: TGTGCCAGCAGCTTGTTTTCAGATGCTGAAGCTTTCTTT
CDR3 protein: CASSLFSDAEAFF

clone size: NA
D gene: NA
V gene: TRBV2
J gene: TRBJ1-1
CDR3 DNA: TGTGCCAGCACCGCAACGGGGGGCACTGAAGCTTTCTTT
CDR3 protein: CASTATGGTEAFF

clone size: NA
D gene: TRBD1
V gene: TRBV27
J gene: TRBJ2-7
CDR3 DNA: TGTGCCAGCAGTTCCCCGGGACAGGGGGCTTACGAGCAGTACTTC
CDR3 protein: CASSSPGQGAYEQYF

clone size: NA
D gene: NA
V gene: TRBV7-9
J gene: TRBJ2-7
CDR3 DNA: TGTTCCAGCAGACCCTACCCAGACACCTACGAGCAGTACTTC
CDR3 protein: CSSRPYPDTYEQYF

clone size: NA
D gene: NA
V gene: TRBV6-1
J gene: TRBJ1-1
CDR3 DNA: TGTGCCAGCAGTGAGAACACGCGGACTGAAGCTTTCTTT
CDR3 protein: CASSENTRTEAFF

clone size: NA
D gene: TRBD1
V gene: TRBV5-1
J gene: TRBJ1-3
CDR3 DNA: TGCGCCAGCAGCTTGGATTCGACAGGGTCGGACACCATATATTTT
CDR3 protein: CASSLDSTGSDTIYF

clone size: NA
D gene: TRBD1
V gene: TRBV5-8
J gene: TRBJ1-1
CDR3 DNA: TGTGCCAGCAGCTTGACAGGGGGAAGGGGAACTGAAGCTTTCTTT
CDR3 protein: CASSLTGGRGTEAFF

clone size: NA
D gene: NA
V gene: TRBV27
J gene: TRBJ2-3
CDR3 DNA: TGTGCCAGCAGATCCTATAGTTCAGATACGCAGTATTTT
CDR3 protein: CASRSYSSDTQYF

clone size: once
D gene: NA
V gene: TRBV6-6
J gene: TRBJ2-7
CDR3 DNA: TGTGCCACCGCCCCACCAGGAAGAGCCTACGAGCAGTACTTC
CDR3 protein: CATAPPGRAYEQYF

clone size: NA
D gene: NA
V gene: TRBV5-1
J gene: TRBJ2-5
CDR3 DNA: TGCGCCAGCAGCCGAGTGATTGGCGGGACAGAGACCCAGTACTTC
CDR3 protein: CASSRVIGGTETQYF

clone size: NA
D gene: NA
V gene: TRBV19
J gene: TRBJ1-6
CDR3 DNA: TGTGCCAGTAGTCGCCAGCAGGGTAATTCACCCCTCCACTTT
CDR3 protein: CASSRQQGNSPLHF

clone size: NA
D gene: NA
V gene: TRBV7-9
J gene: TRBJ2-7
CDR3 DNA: TGTGCCAGCAGCCTAGCGACAGTCTCCTACGAGCAGTACTTC
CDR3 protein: CASSLATVSYEQYF

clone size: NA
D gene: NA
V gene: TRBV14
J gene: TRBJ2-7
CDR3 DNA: TGTGCCAGCAGCCAAGGGAGCGGACTCATAGAGCAGTACTTC
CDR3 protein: CASSQGSGLIEQYF

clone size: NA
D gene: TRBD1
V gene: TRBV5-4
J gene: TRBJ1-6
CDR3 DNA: TGTGCCAGCAGCACTTACGGACAGGGCTATAATTCACCCCTCCACTTT
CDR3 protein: CASSTYGQGYNSPLHF

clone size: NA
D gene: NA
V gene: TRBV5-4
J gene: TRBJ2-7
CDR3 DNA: TGTGCCAGCAGCCCCCCAGGCGGGAACCCCCGTTACGAGCAGTACTTC
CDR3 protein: CASSPPGGNPRYEQYF

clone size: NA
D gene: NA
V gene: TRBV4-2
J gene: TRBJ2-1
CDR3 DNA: TGTGCCAGCAGCCAAGAAAGACAACCAGGGGATGAGCAGTTCTTC
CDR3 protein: CASSQERQPGDEQFF

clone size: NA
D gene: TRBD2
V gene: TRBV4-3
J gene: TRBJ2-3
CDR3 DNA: TGCGCCAGCAGCCAAGTAACTAGCGGGGCTTATACGCAGTATTTT
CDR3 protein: CASSQVTSGAYTQYF

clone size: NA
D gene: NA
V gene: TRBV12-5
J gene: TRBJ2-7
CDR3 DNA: TGTGCTAGTGGCTCGGGTCCATACGAGCAGTACTTC
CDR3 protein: CASGSGPYEQYF

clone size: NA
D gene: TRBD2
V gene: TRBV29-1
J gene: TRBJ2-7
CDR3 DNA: TGCAGCGCGGAAAGCGGGAGCACGCAGTACTTC
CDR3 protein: CSAESGSTQYF

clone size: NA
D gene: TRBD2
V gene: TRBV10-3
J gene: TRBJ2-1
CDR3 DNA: TGTGCCATCAGTGAGTACCCATCAGCGGGGAAGTACAATGAGCAGTTCTTC
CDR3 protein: CAISEYPSAGKYNEQFF

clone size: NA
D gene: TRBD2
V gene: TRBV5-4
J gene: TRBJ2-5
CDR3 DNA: TGTGCCAGCAGATGGCGGGGGCAAGAGACCCAGTACTTC
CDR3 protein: CASRWRGQETQYF

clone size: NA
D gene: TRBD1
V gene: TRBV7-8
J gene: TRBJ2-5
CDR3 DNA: TGTGCCAGCGACACAGGGGGCCCAGAGACCCAGTACTTC
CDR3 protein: CASDTGGPETQYF

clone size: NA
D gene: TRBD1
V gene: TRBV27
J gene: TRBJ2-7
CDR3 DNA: TGTGCCAGCAGTTTGGCCGGGACAGCCTACGAGCAGTACTTC
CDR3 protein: CASSLAGTAYEQYF

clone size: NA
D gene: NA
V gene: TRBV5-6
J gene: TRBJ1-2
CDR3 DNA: TGTGCCAGCAGCTCCTCTTATGGCTACACCTTC
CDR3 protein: CASSSSYGYTF

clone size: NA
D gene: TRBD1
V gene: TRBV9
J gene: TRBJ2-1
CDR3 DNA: TGTGCCAGTGGGACAGAGAATGAGCAGTTCTTC
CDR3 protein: CASGTENEQFF

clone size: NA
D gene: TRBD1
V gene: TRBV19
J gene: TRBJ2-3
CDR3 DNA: TGTGCCAGTAGTTCCTCCGGGACAGGCACAGATACGCAGTATTTT
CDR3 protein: CASSSSGTGTDTQYF

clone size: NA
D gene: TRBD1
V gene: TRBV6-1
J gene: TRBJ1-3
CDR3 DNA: TGTGCCAGCCGGGAACAGGGGGGCAACACCATATATTTT
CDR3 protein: CASREQGGNTIYF

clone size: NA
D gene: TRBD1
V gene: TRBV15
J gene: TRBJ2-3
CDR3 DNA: TGTGCCACCAGCAGAGGCCCCCTTGGACAGGATTTT
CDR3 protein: CATSRGPLGQDF

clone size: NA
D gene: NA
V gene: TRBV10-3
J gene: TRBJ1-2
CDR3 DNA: TGTGCCATCAACCCCGACCGAGGTTTCTATGGCTACACCTTC
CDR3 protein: CAINPDRGFYGYTF

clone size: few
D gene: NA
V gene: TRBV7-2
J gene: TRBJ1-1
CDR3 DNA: TGTGCCAGCAGCTTAGGGCAGGGATTGTGGGCTTTCTTT
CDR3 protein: CASSLGQGLWAFF

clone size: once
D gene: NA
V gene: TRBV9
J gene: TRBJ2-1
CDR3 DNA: TGTGCCAGCAGCGTAGCCCTATACAATGAGCAGTTCTTC
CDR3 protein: CASSVALYNEQFF

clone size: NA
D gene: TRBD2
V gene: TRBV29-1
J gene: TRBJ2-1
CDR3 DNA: TGCAGCGTAGAACTAGCGGGGGCCTACAATGAGCAGTTCTTC
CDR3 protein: CSVELAGAYNEQFF

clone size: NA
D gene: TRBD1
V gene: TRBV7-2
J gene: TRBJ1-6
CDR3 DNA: TGTGCCAGCAGCTTACGACAGGGGGCACCCTCCTATAATTCACCCCTCCACTTT
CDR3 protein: CASSLRQGAPSYNSPLHF

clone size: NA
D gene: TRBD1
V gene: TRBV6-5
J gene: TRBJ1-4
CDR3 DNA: TGTGCCAGCAGCCCAGACAGGGGACCAAATGAAAAACTGTTTTTT
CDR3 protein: CASSPDRGPNEKLFF

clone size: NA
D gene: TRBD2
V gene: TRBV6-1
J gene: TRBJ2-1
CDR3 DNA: TGTGCCAGCAGTGAACCCACTCCTAGCGGGAGAAGCTACAATGAGCAGTTCTTC
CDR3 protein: CASSEPTPSGRSYNEQFF

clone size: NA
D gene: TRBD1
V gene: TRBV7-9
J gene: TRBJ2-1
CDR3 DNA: TGTGCCAGTCTACCCGGGACAGGGGAGGATGAGCAGTTCTTC
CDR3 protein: CASLPGTGEDEQFF

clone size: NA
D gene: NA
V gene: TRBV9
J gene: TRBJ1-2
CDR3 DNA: TGTGCCACTCCCGGCGACAGATCTAACTATGGCTACACCTTC
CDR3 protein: CATPGDRSNYGYTF

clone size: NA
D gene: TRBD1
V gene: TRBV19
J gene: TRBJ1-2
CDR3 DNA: TGTGCCAGTAGTGTCGACAGGGGGCATGGCTATGGCTACACCTTC
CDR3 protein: CASSVDRGHGYGYTF

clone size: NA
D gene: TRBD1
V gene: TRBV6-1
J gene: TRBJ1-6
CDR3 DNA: TGTGCCAGCCCGGACAGGGATTCACCCCTCCACTTT
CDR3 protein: CASPDRDSPLHF

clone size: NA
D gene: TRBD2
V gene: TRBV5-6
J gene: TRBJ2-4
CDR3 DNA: TGTGCCAGCAGCCATGCACTAGCGGGGGGACCCTTAGCCAAAAACATTCAGTACTTC
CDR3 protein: CASSHALAGGPLAKNIQYF